This TCR beta chain was sequenced during a study of post-analysis software for immune sequencing data. Germline CDR1 and CDR2: DFQATT and SNEGSKA (reference sequence). Losses at the gene ends were 0 bases for V and 7 bases for J; bases not matched to a gene: 10. The CDR3 totals 16 residues. Study observations and caveats: The study found TRBV5-6, TRBV5-1 and TRBV20-1 among five or six TRBV segments more frequent in patients than controls.

Unique-molecular-identifier-tagged TCR beta cDNA libraries were used. TCRdb analysed the PCR reads with MiXCR anew, one entry per CDR3 protein. This table has over 300,000 distinct CDR3 sequences, less than 40% appearing once. A word on this clonotype: Its antigen remains unknown.

The chain recombines TRBV20-1 with TRBJ2-5; TRBD2 matches at 11 bases. The sequenced sample was blood. The receptor comes from a girl aged 5-17 years with multiple sclerosis. CDR3 amino acids: CSARDLGTSGSRTQYF. DNA of the CDR3: TGCAGTGCTAGAGATCTCGGGACTAGCGGCTCCCGGACCCAGTACTTC.